This T cell receptor (beta chain) was sequenced during a study of T cell responses to AZD1222 COVID-19 vaccine. Concerning this clone itself: The antigen is unknown.

Data came from immunoSEQ multiplex PCR; TCRdb stores just in-frame clones and leaves some out. Among roughly 140,000 clones listed, 70% to 90% were seen once. Whole-study findings and limits: Spike was spanned by vaccine-associated CD4 TCRs, which were dominant at 160-218 and 743-854. Mostly white British, mostly female donors; authors suggested clonal diversity may be underestimated.

The CDR3 is 12 amino acids. Germline V CDR1 and CDR2: MNHEY, SVGEGT. The V and J ends lost 6 bases and 5 bases respectively, with 8 bases between them. The rearrangement joins TRBV6-2 or TRBV6-3 to TRBJ1-5; D possibly corresponds to TRBD1 (6 bases). Here the sequenced sample was peripheral blood, taken after recovery from COVID-19. This TCR came from an adult who had recovered from COVID-19. The CDR3 is CASSSGDQPQHF. CDR3 coding DNA: TGTGCCAGCAGCTCAGGGGATCAGCCCCAGCATTTT.